This TCR beta chain was sequenced in a study of CXCR3-negative and CXCR3-positive naive CD8 T cells. Findings of the study overall: After cryopreservation, expression of CXCR3 was partially reduced, and most assays were run with fresh PBMCs. TRB CDR3 hydrophobicity was greater in CXCR3-positive naive cells than in CXCR3-negative naive cells. Surface CD5 matched across naive subsets, and TRB CDR3 properties served to infer TCR strength. Diversity in memory CD8+ cells fell much lower than the comparably high levels seen in both naive subsets.

The authors made the TRB cDNA libraries by 5' RACE using UMI labels. TCRdb reprocessed the 5' RACE reads and reports one entry per CDR3 protein, with no DNA. The sample table sets out around 50,000 distinct CDR3 sequences. The CDR3 is 12 residues long. A remark on this clonotype: Its antigen is unidentified.

Material for sequencing was naive CXCR3+ CD8+ T cells from blood. Sample subset: CD45RO-CCR7+CD27+CD95- naive CD8+ T cells expressing CXCR3 (TNR3+). The V call is TRBV21-1, the J call TRBJ2-1; TCRdb picks TRBD1, but there is no DNA to check that call. TRBV21-1 is designated a pseudogene. This receptor was identified in a human donor in good health. Some clones in this sample may be carry-over from other donors' samples. CDR3 region: CEADRAYNEQFF.